The sequence of this TCR beta chain was determined in a study of siplizumab effects on memory and regulatory T cells. The length of the CDR3 is 16 residues. Per germline, CDR1 MRHNA and CDR2 SNTAGT. The ends lost 5 bases at V and 4 bases at J; junction bases unmatched: 10. This table comes from immunoSEQ multiplex PCR, and its TCRdb copy is limited to in-frame clones, with some not included. This table has 65,000 to 85,000 clones, 90% to 95% appearing once. Material for sequencing was CD8+ T cells sorted from blood. The sequence derives from a human donor in good health. This sequence joins TRBV6-4 and TRBJ2-3; TRBD2 matches 9 bases. The CDR3 spells CASSPIAGASPDTQYF. CDR3 nucleotides: TGTGCCAGCAGTCCCATAGCGGGGGCTTCCCCAGATACGCAGTATTTT.